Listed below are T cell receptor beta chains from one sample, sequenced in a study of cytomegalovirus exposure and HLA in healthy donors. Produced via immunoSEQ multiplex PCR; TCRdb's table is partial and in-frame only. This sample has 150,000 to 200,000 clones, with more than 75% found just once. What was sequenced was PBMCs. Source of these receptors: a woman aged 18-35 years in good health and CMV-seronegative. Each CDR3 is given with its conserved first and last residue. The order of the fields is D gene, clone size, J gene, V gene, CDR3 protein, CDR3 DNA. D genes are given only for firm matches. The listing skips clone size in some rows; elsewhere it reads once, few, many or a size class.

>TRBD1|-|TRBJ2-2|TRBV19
CASSRSGGADTGELFF
TGTGCCAGTAGCAGATCAGGGGGCGCGGACACCGGGGAGCTGTTTTTT
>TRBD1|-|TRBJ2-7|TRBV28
CASRTTGSGEQYF
TGTGCCAGCAGAACGACAGGGTCTGGCGAGCAGTACTTC
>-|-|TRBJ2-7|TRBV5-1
CASSLAAYRETKPDEQYF
TGCGCCAGCAGCTTGGCCGCATATAGGGAGACCAAACCCGACGAGCAGTACTTC
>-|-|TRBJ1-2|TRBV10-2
CASSVRDYGYTF
TGCGCCAGCAGTGTCAGGGACTATGGCTACACCTTC
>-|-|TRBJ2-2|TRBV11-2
CASSLGSRASVAGELFF
TGTGCCAGCAGCTTAGGGTCCAGGGCGTCGGTGGCCGGGGAGCTGTTTTTT
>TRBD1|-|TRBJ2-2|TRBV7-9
CASSVKKGAGTGEPFF
TGTGCCAGCAGCGTAAAGAAGGGGGCGGGCACCGGGGAGCCGTTTTTT
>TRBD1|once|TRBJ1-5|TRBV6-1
CASSDGTGVNQPQHF
TGTGCCAGCAGTGACGGGACAGGAGTCAATCAGCCCCAGCATTTT
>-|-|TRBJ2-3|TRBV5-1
CASSLVPGEADTQYF
TGCGCCAGCAGCTTGGTCCCGGGAGAGGCAGATACGCAGTATTTT
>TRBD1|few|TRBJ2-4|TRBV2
CARDSAGGVQYF
TGTGCCAGGGATTCCGCAGGGGGCGTTCAGTACTTC
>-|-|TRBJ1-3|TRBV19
CASSRVSSGNTIYF
TGTGCCAGTAGTCGCGTGTCCTCTGGAAACACCATATATTTT
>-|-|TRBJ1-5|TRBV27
CASSLRRSNQPQHF
TGTGCCAGCAGTTTAAGGAGAAGCAATCAGCCCCAGCATTTT
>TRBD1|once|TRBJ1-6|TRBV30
CAWSLQGAAYRLHF
TGTGCCTGGAGTCTCCAGGGGGCCGCATATCGCCTCCACTTT
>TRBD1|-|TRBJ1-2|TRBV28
CASSLGTGKVYGYTF
TGTGCCAGCAGTCTCGGGACAGGGAAGGTCTATGGCTACACCTTC
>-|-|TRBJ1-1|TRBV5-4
CASSVNTEAFF
TGTGCCAGCAGCGTAAACACTGAAGCTTTCTTT
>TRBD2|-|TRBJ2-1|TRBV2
CASSELGTSGAYNEQFF
TGTGCCAGCAGTGAGCTCGGGACTAGCGGGGCCTACAATGAGCAGTTCTTC
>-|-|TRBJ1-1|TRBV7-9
CASSSHRTALEAFF
TGTGCCAGCAGCTCTCACCGGACAGCGCTCGAAGCTTTCTTT
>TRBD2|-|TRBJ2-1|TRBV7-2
CASSLSLSTSGRNEQFF
TGTGCCAGCAGCTTATCTCTTTCGACTAGCGGGAGGAATGAGCAGTTCTTC
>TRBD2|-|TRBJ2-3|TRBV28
CASSSGLAGGTDTQYF
TGTGCCAGCAGTTCCGGACTAGCGGGGGGCACAGATACGCAGTATTTT
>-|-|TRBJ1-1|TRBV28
CASSPLRLRNTEAFF
TGTGCCAGCAGTCCTCTACGACTTAGGAACACTGAAGCTTTCTTT
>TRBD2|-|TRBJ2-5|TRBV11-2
CASRGGAGGLKTQYF
TGTGCCAGCAGGGGGGGAGCGGGAGGGCTGAAGACCCAGTACTTC
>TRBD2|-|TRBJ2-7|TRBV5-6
CASSYTSGRRYEQYF
TGTGCCAGCAGCTATACTAGCGGGAGAAGGTACGAGCAGTACTTC
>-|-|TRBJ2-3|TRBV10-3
CAISGTGFASTDTQYF
TGTGCCATCAGTGGCACAGGGTTCGCTAGCACAGATACGCAGTATTTT
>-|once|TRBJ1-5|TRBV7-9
CSSSSRRTHSNQPQHF
TGTTCCAGCAGCTCCCGGCGGACACATAGCAATCAGCCCCAGCATTTT
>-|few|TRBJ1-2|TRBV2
CASSEALGDYGYTF
TGTGCCAGCAGTGAAGCGCTGGGTGACTACGGCTACACCTTC
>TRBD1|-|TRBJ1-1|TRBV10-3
CAIRGQEITEAFF
TGTGCCATCAGGGGACAGGAGATCACTGAAGCTTTCTTT
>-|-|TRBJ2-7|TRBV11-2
CASSLSIYEQYF
TGTGCCAGCAGCTTAAGCATCTACGAGCAGTACTTC
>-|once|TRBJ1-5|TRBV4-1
CASSKEGQPTLYQPQHF
TGCGCCAGCAGCAAAGAGGGGCAGCCAACCCTCTATCAGCCCCAGCATTTT
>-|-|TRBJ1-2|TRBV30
CAWTIRTDSYGYTF
TGTGCCTGGACAATAAGGACAGACTCTTATGGCTACACCTTC
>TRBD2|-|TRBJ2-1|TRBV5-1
CAAGLAGGGEQFF
TGCGCCGCGGGACTAGCGGGAGGCGGTGAGCAGTTCTTC
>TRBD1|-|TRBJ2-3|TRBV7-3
CASSLRGTGRTDTQYF
TGTGCCAGCAGCTTACGGGGGACAGGGCGCACAGATACGCAGTATTTT
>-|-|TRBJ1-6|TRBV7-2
CASSLARGGTIQVLHF
TGTGCCAGCAGCTTAGCGCGGGGAGGGACCATCCAGGTCCTCCACTTT
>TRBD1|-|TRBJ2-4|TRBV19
CASSVGQGTLLAKNIQYF
TGTGCCAGTAGTGTAGGACAGGGGACACTACTAGCCAAAAACATTCAGTACTTC
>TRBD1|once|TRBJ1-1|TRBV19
CASRTGLNTEAFF
TGTGCCAGTCGGACAGGGTTGAACACTGAAGCTTTCTTT
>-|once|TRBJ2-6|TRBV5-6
CASSLGRSGANVLTF
TGTGCCAGCAGCTTGGGTCGCTCTGGGGCCAACGTCCTGACTTTC
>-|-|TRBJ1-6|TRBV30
CAWSTRTASYNSPLHF
TGTGCCTGGAGCACTCGGACAGCCTCCTATAATTCACCCCTCCACTTT
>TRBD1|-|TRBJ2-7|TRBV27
CASRDRGAYEQYF
TGTGCCAGCCGAGACAGGGGGGCGTACGAGCAGTACTTC
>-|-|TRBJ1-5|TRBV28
CASSLVRVGSQPQHF
TGTGCCAGCAGTTTAGTCAGGGTAGGTAGTCAGCCCCAGCATTTT
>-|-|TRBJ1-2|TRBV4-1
CASSQEPGDYGYTF
TGCGCCAGCAGCCAAGAACCAGGGGACTATGGCTACACCTTC
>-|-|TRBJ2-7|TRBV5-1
CASSFNSYYEQYF
TGCGCCAGCAGCTTTAACAGTTACTACGAGCAGTACTTC
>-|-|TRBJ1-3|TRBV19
CASSIDHSFLSGNTIYF
TGTGCCAGTAGTATAGATCACAGTTTCCTCTCTGGAAACACCATATATTTT
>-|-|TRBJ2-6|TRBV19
CASRLPGQGSGANVLTF
TGTGCCAGTAGGCTCCCAGGGCAGGGCTCTGGGGCCAACGTCCTGACTTTC
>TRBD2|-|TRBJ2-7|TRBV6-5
CASRPGTSGRAEQYF
TGTGCCAGCAGGCCCGGGACTAGCGGGAGGGCCGAGCAGTACTTC